The 16 T cell receptor beta chains reported below all come from one sample, sequenced in a study of blood T cell repertoires in COVID-19. Clones were sequenced by immunoSEQ multiplex PCR, and TCRdb holds only the in-frame ones, with some missing. The sample has 280,000 or so clones; approximately 84% are singletons. The material sequenced was peripheral blood. These TCRs come from a woman aged 25 to 39 who had recovered from COVID-19.

The chain recombines TRBV11-2 with TRBJ1-4, with 8 bases that match TRBD1. The CDR3 runs to 16 residues. Per the germline V gene, CDR1 is SGHAT and CDR2 is FQNNGV. The ends lost 4 bases at V and 3 bases at J; junction bases unmatched: 7. Here the CDR3 DNA reads TGTGCCAGCAGCTCCGCAGGGGGCCGGCCTAATGAAAAACTGTTTTTT. This codes for CASSSAGGRPNEKLFF.

V and J are TRBV10-3 and TRBJ2-5; no definite D call. Germline CDR1 ENHRY, CDR2 SYGVKD. CDR3 size: 14 residues. The V end lost 3 bases, the J end lost 7 bases, and 15 bases lay between the germline ends. The CDR3 DNA sequence: TGTGCCATCAGTGAAGCCCCGATCGGTGGGACCCAGTACTTC. Translated: CAISEAPIGGTQYF.

The chain joins TRBV6-5 to TRBJ2-6; D uncertain. This CDR3 region has 15 residues. Per germline, CDR1 MNHEY and CDR2 SVGAGI. Trimming shortened V by 2 bases and J by 1 base, and 6 bases separated the two germline ends. The CDR3 loop reads CASSYPGSGANVLTF. The CDR3 coding sequence is TGTGCCAGCAGTTACCCCGGGTCTGGGGCCAACGTCCTGACTTTC.

The chain carries TRBV19 and TRBJ2-1; D not certain. Trimming removed 2 bases from V and 9 bases from J, with 11 bases in between. This CDR3 has 13 amino acids. Germline values: CDR1 LNHDA, CDR2 SQIVND (reference sequence). Here the CDR3 reads CASSITSLREQFF. Written as DNA, the CDR3 is TGTGCCAGTAGTATAACCTCGCTGCGTGAGCAGTTCTTC.

This chain connects TRBV6-5 to TRBJ2-2; 8 nucleotides agree with TRBD2. The length of the CDR3 is 14 residues. From germline, CDR1 is MNHEY and CDR2 SVGAGI. Losses at the gene ends were 3 bases for V and 5 bases for J; bases not matched to a gene: 2. In DNA, the CDR3 is TGTGCCAGCAGTTATCCGGGGGGGACCGGGGAGCTGTTTTTT. It translates to CASSYPGGTGELFF.

CDR3 sequence (DNA): TGCGCCAGCAGACCGGGACTCTTCACAGATACGCAGTATTTT. It is translated as CASRPGLFTDTQYF. The J gene is TRBJ2-3, the V gene TRBV4-1, with D possibly matching TRBD2 (6 bases). Germline-derived CDR1 and CDR2 are MGHRA and YSYEKL. The length of the CDR3 is 14 residues. The V end lost 6 bases, the J end lost 2 bases, and 12 bases lay between the germline ends.

The chain couples TRBV27 to TRBJ1-6; a possible D gene is TRBD1 (6 bases). CDR1 is MNHEY and CDR2 is SMNVEV in the germline V gene (reference sequence). The CDR3 sequence is 15 residues long. With 2 bases removed from V and 6 bases from J, the gap between germline ends came to 11 bases. The CDR3 sequence is CASSLMGAFNSPLHF. The CDR3 nucleotides read TGTGCCAGCAGTTTAATGGGGGCGTTTAATTCACCCCTCCACTTT.

Written as DNA, the CDR3 is TGTGCCAGCAGGGAGACAGGGGCGAACACTGAAGCTTTCTTT. Its protein product is CASRETGANTEAFF. The rearrangement joins TRBV2 to TRBJ1-1; 8 nucleotides line up with TRBD1. Germline trimming cut 6 bases from V and 1 base from J; bases unmatched to any gene: 4. Per the germline V gene, CDR1 is SNHLY and CDR2 is FYNNEI. The CDR3 is made up of 14 amino acids.

This chain connects TRBV12-5 to TRBJ1-2; tentatively, D is TRBD1 (6 bases). The CDR3 is made up of 15 amino acids. Germline V gene lookup returns CDR1 LGHNT and CDR2 FRNRAP. V was shortened by 1 base and J by 7 bases, with 16 bases between the two germline ends. In DNA, the CDR3 is TGTGCTAGTGGTTTGGGTGAAGGGGGTTTTTCTGGCTACACCTTC. It yields the protein CASGLGEGGFSGYTF.

This clone was observed many times. This sequence joins TRBV5-6 and TRBJ2-7; TRBD1 matches 10 bases. Germline lookup yields CDR1 SGHDT and CDR2 YYEEEE. V lost 4 bases, J lost 0 bases, and 4 bases stayed unmatched. The CDR3 contains 15 residues. CDR3 sequence: CASSRGTGASYEQYF. DNA of the CDR3: TGTGCCAGCAGCCGCGGGACAGGGGCCTCCTACGAGCAGTACTTC.

The chain combines TRBV2 with TRBJ2-5; TRBD1 is a possible D gene (8 bases). CDR3 length: 15 residues. Germline loops: CDR1 SNHLY, CDR2 FYNNEI. The V end lost 1 base, the J end lost 5 bases, and 14 bases lay between the germline ends. CDR3 sequence reads: CASSEVQGGSETQYF. CDR3 sequence (DNA): TGTGCCAGCAGTGAAGTACAGGGGGGGTCGGAGACCCAGTACTTC.

V gene TRBV29-1 combines with J gene TRBJ2-5; tentatively, D is TRBD2 (6 bases). V lost 3 bases to trimming and J lost 2 bases, with 7 bases between them. Germline CDR1 SQVTM, CDR2 ANQGSEA. The CDR3 has 12 residues. CDR3 region: CSVEEGQETQYF. For the CDR3, the DNA is TGCAGCGTTGAGGAGGGACAAGAGACCCAGTACTTC.

The gene calls are TRBV7-9 and TRBJ1-1; perhaps TRBD1 as D (5 bases). The germline V and J ends were trimmed by 5 bases and 0 bases, with 16 bases remaining between them. The CDR3 has 16 residues. CDR1 and CDR2 from the germline V gene are SEHNR and FQNEAQ (reference sequence). CDR3 sequence: CASSLAKGVLNTEAFF. The DNA of the CDR3 is TGTGCCAGCAGCCTCGCAAAAGGGGTGTTGAACACTGAAGCTTTCTTT.

About this clone itself: A much larger clone lies a single base off, so this may be a read error. Other DNA variants within this sample encode the same CDR3. The DNA of the CDR3 is TGTGCCAGTAGTATTCTGGGGACTAGCGGGACCCATGAGCAGTTCTTC. It codes for CASSILGTSGTHEQFF. The chain uses TRBV19 and TRBJ2-1, with TRBD2 matching over 13 bases. The CDR3 covers 16 residues. The trim removed 3 bases at V and 8 bases at J, leaving 7 bases unmatched. The germline V gene has CDR1 LNHDA and CDR2 SQIVND (reference sequence).

This clone was observed a few times. This chain connects TRBV19 to TRBJ2-7; 9 bases align to TRBD1. CDR3 size: 15 residues. Germline trimming cut 6 bases from V and 1 base from J; bases unmatched to any gene: 7. Per germline, CDR1 LNHDA and CDR2 SQIVND (reference sequence). The CDR3 protein is CASSPGQGPSYEQYF. As DNA, the CDR3 is TGTGCCAGTAGCCCGGGACAGGGACCTTCCTACGAGCAGTACTTC.

This clone was seen more than once but under ten times. The chain uses TRBV6-1 and TRBJ2-5; TRBD1 matches 9 bases. J lost 5 bases, V lost 2 bases, and 9 bases had no gene match. The germline gives CDR1 MNHNS, CDR2 SASEGT. This CDR3 comprises 16 residues. CDR3 in amino acids: CASSEFGTGYAETQYF. CDR3 DNA sequence: TGTGCCAGCAGTGAATTCGGGACAGGGTATGCGGAGACCCAGTACTTC.